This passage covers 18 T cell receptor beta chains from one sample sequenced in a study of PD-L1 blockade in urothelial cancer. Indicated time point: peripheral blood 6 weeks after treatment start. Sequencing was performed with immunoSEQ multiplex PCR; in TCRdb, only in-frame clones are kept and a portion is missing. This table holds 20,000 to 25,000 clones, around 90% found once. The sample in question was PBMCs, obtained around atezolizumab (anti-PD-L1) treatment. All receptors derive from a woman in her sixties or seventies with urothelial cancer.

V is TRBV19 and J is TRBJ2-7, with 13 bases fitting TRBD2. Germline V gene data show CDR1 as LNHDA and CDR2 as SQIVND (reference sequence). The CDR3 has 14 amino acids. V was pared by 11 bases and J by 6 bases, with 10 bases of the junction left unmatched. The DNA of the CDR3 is TGTGCCTCCTGCAGGACTAGCGGGAGCTGCGAGCAGTACTTC. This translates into CASCRTSGSCEQYF.

The CDR3, as DNA: TGTGCCAGCAGCAGTTACAGGGGGCTGGGCGATGAGCAGTTCTTC. Its translation is CASSSYRGLGDEQFF. V gene TRBV9 combines with J gene TRBJ2-1; 9 bases are shared with TRBD1. V lost 4 bases to trimming and J lost 8 bases; unmatched junction nucleotides: 10. CDR1 SGDLS and CDR2 YYNGEE come from the germline V gene. This CDR3 spans 15 amino acids.

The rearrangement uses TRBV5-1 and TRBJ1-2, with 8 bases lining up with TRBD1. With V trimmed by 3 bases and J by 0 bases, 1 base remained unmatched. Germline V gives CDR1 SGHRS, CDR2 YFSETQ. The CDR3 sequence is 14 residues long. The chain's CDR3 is CASSWDRTNYGYTF. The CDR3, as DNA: TGCGCCAGCAGCTGGGACAGGACTAACTATGGCTACACCTTC.

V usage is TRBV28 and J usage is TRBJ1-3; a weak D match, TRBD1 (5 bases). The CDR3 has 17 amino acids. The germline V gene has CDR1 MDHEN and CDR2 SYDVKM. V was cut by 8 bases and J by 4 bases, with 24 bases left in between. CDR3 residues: CASAEGIAREGGNTIYF. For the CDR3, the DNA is TGTGCCAGCGCTGAGGGGATCGCTCGGGAGGGAGGAAACACCATATATTTT.

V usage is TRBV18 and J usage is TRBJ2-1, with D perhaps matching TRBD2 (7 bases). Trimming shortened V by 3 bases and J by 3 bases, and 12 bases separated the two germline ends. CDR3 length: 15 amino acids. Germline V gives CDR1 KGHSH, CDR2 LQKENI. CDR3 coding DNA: TGTGCCAGCTCACCCCAGGGAGGGGGCTACAATGAGCAGTTCTTC. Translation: CASSPQGGGYNEQFF.

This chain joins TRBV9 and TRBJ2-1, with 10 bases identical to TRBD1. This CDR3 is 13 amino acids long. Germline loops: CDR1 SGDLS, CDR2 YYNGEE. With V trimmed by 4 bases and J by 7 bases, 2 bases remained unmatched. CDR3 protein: CASSRTGGNEQFF. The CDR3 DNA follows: TGTGCCAGCAGCAGGACAGGGGGAAATGAGCAGTTCTTC.

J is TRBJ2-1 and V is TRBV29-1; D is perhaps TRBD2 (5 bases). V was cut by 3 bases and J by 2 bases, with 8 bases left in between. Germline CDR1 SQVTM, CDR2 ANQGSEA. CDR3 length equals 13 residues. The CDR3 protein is CSVDRGPYNEQFF. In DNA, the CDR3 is TGCAGCGTTGACCGGGGTCCCTACAATGAGCAGTTCTTC.

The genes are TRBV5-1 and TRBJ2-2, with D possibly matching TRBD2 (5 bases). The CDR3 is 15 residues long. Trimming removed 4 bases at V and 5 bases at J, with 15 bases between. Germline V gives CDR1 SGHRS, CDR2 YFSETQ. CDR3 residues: CASSIGHGETGELFF. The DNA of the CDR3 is TGCGCCAGCAGCATCGGGCATGGGGAGACCGGGGAGCTGTTTTTT. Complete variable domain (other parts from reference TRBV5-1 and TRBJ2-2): KAGVTQTPRYLIKTRGQQVTLSCSPISGHRSVSWYQQTPGQGLQFLFEYFSETQRNKGNFPGRFSGRQFSNSRSEMNVSTLELGDSALYLCASSIGHGETGELFFGEGSRLTVL.

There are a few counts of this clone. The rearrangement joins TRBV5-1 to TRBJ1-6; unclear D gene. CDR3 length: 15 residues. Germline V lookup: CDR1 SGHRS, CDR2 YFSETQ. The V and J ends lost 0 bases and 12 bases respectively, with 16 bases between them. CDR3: CASSLDAGVVRPLHF. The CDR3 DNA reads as TGCGCCAGCAGCTTGGACGCAGGCGTTGTGAGACCCCTCCACTTT.

This CDR3 is CASSPRQGVYEQYF. Written as DNA, the CDR3 is TGTGCCAGTAGTCCCCGACAGGGGGTCTACGAGCAGTACTTC. The chain combines TRBV19 with TRBJ2-7, with 9 bases aligning to TRBD1. Germline CDR1 and CDR2: LNHDA and SQIVND (reference sequence). Germline trimming cut 5 bases from V and 3 bases from J; bases unmatched to any gene: 5. CDR3 length: 14 residues.

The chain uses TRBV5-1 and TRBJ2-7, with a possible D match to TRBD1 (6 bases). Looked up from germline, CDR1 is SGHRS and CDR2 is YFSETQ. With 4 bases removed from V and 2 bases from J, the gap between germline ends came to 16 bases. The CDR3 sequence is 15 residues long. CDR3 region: CASSRRGHATYEQYF. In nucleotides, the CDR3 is TGCGCCAGCAGCCGTCGGGGACACGCTACCTACGAGCAGTACTTC.

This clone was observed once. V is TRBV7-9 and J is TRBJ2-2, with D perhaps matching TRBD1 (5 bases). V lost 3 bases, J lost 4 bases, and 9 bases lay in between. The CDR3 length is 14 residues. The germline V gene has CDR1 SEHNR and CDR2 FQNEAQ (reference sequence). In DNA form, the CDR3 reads TGTGCCAGCAGCTTTGTGGGGCGCACCGGGGAGCTGTTTTTT. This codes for CASSFVGRTGELFF.

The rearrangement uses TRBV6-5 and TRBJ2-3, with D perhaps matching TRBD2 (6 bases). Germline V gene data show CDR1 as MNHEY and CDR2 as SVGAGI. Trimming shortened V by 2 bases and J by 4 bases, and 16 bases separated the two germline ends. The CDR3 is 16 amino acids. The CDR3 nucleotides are TGTGCCAGCAGTTACGCGGCGGGGCAGGGTTCAGATACGCAGTATTTT. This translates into CASSYAAGQGSDTQYF.

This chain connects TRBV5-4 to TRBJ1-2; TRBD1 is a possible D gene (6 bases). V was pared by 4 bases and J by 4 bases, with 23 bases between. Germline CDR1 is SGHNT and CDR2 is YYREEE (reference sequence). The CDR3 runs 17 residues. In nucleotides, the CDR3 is TGTGCCAGCAGCCTAGGGACATTCCCGGCCGTGGTCTATGGCTACACCTTC. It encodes CASSLGTFPAVVYGYTF.

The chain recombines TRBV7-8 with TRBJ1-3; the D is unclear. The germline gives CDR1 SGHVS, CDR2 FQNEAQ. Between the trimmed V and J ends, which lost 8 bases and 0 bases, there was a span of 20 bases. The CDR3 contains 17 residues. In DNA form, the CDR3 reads TGTGCCAGCGCAGGTCCGGCAGCAACCGACTCTGGAAACACCATATATTTT. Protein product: CASAGPAATDSGNTIYF.

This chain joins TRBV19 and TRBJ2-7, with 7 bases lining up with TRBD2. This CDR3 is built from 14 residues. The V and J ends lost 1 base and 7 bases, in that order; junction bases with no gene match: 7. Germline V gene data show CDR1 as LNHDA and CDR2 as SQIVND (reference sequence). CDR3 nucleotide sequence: TGTGCCAGTAGTATAGCATTCGGGGGGTCGGAGCAGTACTTC. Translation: CASSIAFGGSEQYF.

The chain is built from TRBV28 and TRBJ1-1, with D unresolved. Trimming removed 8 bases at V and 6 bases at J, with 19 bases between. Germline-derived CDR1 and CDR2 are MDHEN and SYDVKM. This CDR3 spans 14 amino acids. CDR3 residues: CASCVAPRLAEAFF. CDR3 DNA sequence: TGTGCCAGCTGTGTGGCACCAAGACTGGCTGAAGCTTTCTTT.

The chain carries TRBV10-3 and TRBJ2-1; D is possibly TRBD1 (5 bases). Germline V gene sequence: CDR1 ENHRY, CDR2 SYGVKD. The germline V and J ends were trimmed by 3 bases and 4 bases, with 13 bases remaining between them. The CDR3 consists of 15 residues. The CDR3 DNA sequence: TGTGCCATCAGTGAATTGATAGGGGAATACAATGAGCAGTTCTTC. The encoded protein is CAISELIGEYNEQFF.